This entry concerns a single T cell receptor (beta chain). Its matching antigen is unknown. The data were taken from a study of cytomegalovirus exposure and HLA in healthy donors. Study conclusions and caveats: HLA restriction was apparent for most CMV-associated TCR beta chains in a later analysis.

V was pared by 0 bases and J by 7 bases, with 5 bases of the junction left unmatched. The length of the CDR3 is 14 residues. The germline gives CDR1 SGHRS, CDR2 YFSETQ. The study ran its PCR with 60 Vbeta and 13 Jbeta primers. The repertoire was sequenced with immunoSEQ multiplex PCR; TCRdb's copy has only in-frame clones and lacks some. The table lists about 190,000 clones, over 70% of them singletons. Sequenced: PBMCs. J is TRBJ1-1 and V is TRBV5-1; TRBD1 aligns across 8 bases. This clonotype was obtained from a woman between 18 and 29 years old in good health and CMV-seronegative. Here the CDR3 DNA reads TGCGCCAGCAGCTTGGGGACAGGGACCGATGAAGCTTTCTTT. The encoded protein is CASSLGTGTDEAFF.